The present T cell receptor (beta chain) was sequenced within a study of blood T cell repertoires in COVID-19. There are 16 residues in the CDR3. Trimming took 0 bases from V and 0 from J, leaving 11 bases between them. Per germline, CDR1 LGHDT and CDR2 YNNKEL (reference sequence). Only in-frame clones appear in the TCRdb table, and some are missing; sequencing was by immunoSEQ multiplex PCR. The sample lists a few hundred thousand clones, approximately 86% occurring once. Which cohort a participant joined came from the clinical history participants gave. The TCR originated in a woman in her 30s who had been exposed to COVID-19. The sample consisted of PBMCs or T cells enriched from blood (not recorded which). V usage is TRBV3-1 (or the pseudogene TRBV3-2) and J usage is TRBJ2-5, with a weak D call TRBD1 (6 bases). CDR3 in amino acids: CASSQDKRGYQETQYF. For the CDR3, the DNA is TGTGCCAGCAGCCAAGATAAGAGGGGGTACCAAGAGACCCAGTACTTC.